This T cell receptor beta chain comes out of a study of T cells in Graves' hyperthyroidism and ophthalmopathy. This clonotype occurred many times. What it recognizes is unknown. The J segment lost 2 bases and the V segment lost 5 bases, leaving 11 bases of the junction unmatched. CDR3 length: 17 amino acids. Germline CDR1 MDHEN, CDR2 SYDVKM. RNA transcripts served as the template for amplifying TCR beta CDR3 regions. The primer set for the first-round RT-PCR of the TCR CDR3 was HTBI. A single record per CDR3 protein comes from TCRdb applying MiXCR to the multiplex PCR reads. The sample lists hundreds of thousands of distinct CDR3 sequences; under 20% were seen once. Study-level results: A median about 6.5 months before onset, the model predicted ophthalmopathy.

Used for diagnoses were clinical symptoms, serum thyroxine and TRAb, thyroid ultrasound and orbital computed tomography. The sequence was collected from a woman between 25 and 40 years old with Graves' hyperthyroidism. Sample: blood. The rearrangement joins TRBV28 to TRBJ2-7; TRBD2 aligns across 11 bases. In nucleotides, the CDR3 is TGTGCCAGCAGTGCGTCCTTCTTAGCGGGAGGGGCCTACGAGCAGTACTTC. It yields the protein CASSASFLAGGAYEQYF.